Listed below are T cell receptor beta chains from one sample, sequenced in a study of CD8 T cells in Susac syndrome. In TCRdb, the immunoSEQ multiplex PCR reads were re-called with MiXCR into one record per CDR3 protein. Seen here are about 180,000 distinct CDR3 sequences, under 97% observed once, and the top ten hold 0.093%. The sample comprised CD4+ T cells from PBMCs. The receptors shown here come from a human donor with multiple sclerosis. Each CDR3 is given with its conserved first and last residue. Each record gives: V gene, J gene, clone size, D gene, CDR3 DNA, CDR3 protein. A D gene is named only where the DNA matches it firmly. Clone size is stated in some rows and not others, as once, few, many or a class when expanded.

TRBV7-2	TRBJ2-7	NA	NA	TGTGCCAGCAGCTTAGCTGGCGGGGCCGTCTCCTACGAGCAGTACTTC	CASSLAGGAVSYEQYF
TRBV7-8	TRBJ1-2	NA	TRBD1	TGTGCCAGCAGCGATACTTTGGGGACAGGGGTATCCTATGGCTACACCTTC	CASSDTLGTGVSYGYTF
TRBV9	TRBJ2-3	NA	NA	TGTGCCAGCAGCGTAGTGGGGGCTAACACAGATACGCAGTATTTT	CASSVVGANTDTQYF
TRBV29-1	TRBJ1-1	once	NA	TGCAGCGTTTTCTTGAACACTGAAGCTTTCTTT	CSVFLNTEAFF
TRBV30	TRBJ1-1	NA	TRBD1	TGTGCCTGGAATTCCCGGACAGGGGCCACTGAAGCTTTCTTT	CAWNSRTGATEAFF
TRBV30	TRBJ2-4	NA	NA	TGTGCCTGGAGCATCGGGGGCGCCGGGGGGAACATTCAGTACTTC	CAWSIGGAGGNIQYF
TRBV12-3/TRBV12-4	TRBJ1-6	NA	NA	TGTGCCAGCAGTTTATCGGGGAGGACCCTCCACTTT	CASSLSGRTLHF
TRBV4-2	TRBJ1-5	once	NA	TGTGCCAGCAGCCAAGAATTCGGGGGCAATCAGCCCCAGCATTTT	CASSQEFGGNQPQHF
TRBV28	TRBJ1-1	NA	NA	TGTGCCAGCAGTCCCCCTACCTTGAACACTGAAGCTTTCTTT	CASSPPTLNTEAFF
TRBV3-1	TRBJ2-5	NA	NA	TGTGCCAGCAGCCAAGATCAGTTGGGACTGTTGACCCAGTACTTC	CASSQDQLGLLTQYF
TRBV2	TRBJ2-5	NA	TRBD2	TGTGCCAGCAGCCCCCTAGCGGGGGTGGGAGAGACCCAGTACTTC	CASSPLAGVGETQYF
TRBV29-1	TRBJ2-5	NA	TRBD2	TGCAGCGTGGCCGGGACTATGATAGAGACCCAGTACTTC	CSVAGTMIETQYF
TRBV3-1	TRBJ2-6	NA	NA	TGTGCCAGCAGGCGGGCCAACGTCCTGACTTTC	CASRRANVLTF
TRBV20-1	TRBJ1-5	NA	NA	TGCAGTGCCATAAGAGGACCTGATAGCAATCAGCCCCAGCATTTT	CSAIRGPDSNQPQHF
TRBV3-1	TRBJ2-7	NA	NA	TGTGCCAGCAGCCAACTGGGGACCTACGAGCAGTACTTC	CASSQLGTYEQYF
TRBV15	TRBJ2-5	NA	NA	TGTGCCACCAGCAGAGGGGCAGGGGCACTAGAAGAGACCCAGTACTTC	CATSRGAGALEETQYF